The clone carrying this T cell receptor beta chain was observed at least ten times. Its specificity is not known. The germline gene is not matched at one end of the junction; a read error may be the cause. The data were produced by immunoSEQ multiplex PCR, yet TCRdb's version contains in-frame clones alone and is incomplete. The sample has around 190,000 clones; around 80% are singletons. These data are taken from a study of cytomegalovirus exposure and HLA in healthy donors. Findings of the study overall: Associated with cytomegalovirus, according to the listing, were 150 to 200 TCR beta chains. Reportedly, diagnosis of cytomegalovirus status by the classifier showed high specificity and sensitivity.

Per germline, CDR1 SGHAT and CDR2 FQDESV (reference sequence). The CDR3 has 12 residues. This sequence joins TRBV11-1 and TRBJ1-2; 7 positions agree with TRBD1. The sample taken for sequencing was PBMCs. The sequence was collected from a woman in her 30s in good health and CMV-seronegative. Written as DNA, the CDR3 is TGTGCCAGCAGCTTCGCCTCCGGACAGGCCAACTTC. It is translated as CASSFASGQANF.